The T cell receptor (beta chain) described here comes from a study of blood T cell repertoires in COVID-19. Overall study context: COVID-19 samples, acute and convalescent, were from the United States, Italy and Spain. PBMCs, B-cell-depleted T cells, or T cells were the source of the cDNA or gDNA that made up the material.

There are 15 residues in the CDR3. The V and J ends lost 6 bases and 0 bases respectively, with 12 bases between them. CDR1 and CDR2 from the germline V gene are SGHRS and YFSETQ. The protocol was immunoSEQ multiplex PCR, while the TCRdb copy is restricted to in-frame clones and leaves out a portion. The sample yields roughly 87,000 clones, around 72% seen once. The source of this sequence is an elderly woman with acute or convalescent COVID-19. The chain links TRBV5-1 to TRBJ2-2, with D possibly being TRBD1 (6 bases). Specimen: peripheral blood. CDR3 DNA: TGCGCCAGCAAATTACAGGGTTCGAACACCGGGGAGCTGTTTTTT. It codes for CASKLQGSNTGELFF.